This T cell receptor beta chain stems from a study of cytomegalovirus exposure and HLA in healthy donors. Overall study findings and caveats: Whilst most TCR sequences proved rare, a subset of public TCRs occurred across many donors. There were a few CMV-associated chains whose specificity for CMV antigens was confirmed in vitro.

As for this clone: Its specificity is unknown.

CDR3 length: 15 residues. CDR1 is MNHEY and CDR2 is SMNVEV in the germline V gene (reference sequence). V dropped 2 bases and J dropped 2 bases, with 12 bases sitting between them. It was the 120-subject validation cohort, separate from the roughly 700-subject first cohort, to which the donors belonged. Sequencing was performed with immunoSEQ multiplex PCR; in TCRdb, only in-frame clones are kept and a portion is missing. Here the sample spans roughly 220,000 clones, about nine tenths being singletons. Material: PBMCs. The chain carries TRBV27 and TRBJ1-1; the D is unclear. This TCR came from a woman between 18 and 30 years old in good health and CMV-seronegative. The CDR3 sequence: CASSLRSGRNTEAFF. The CDR3 DNA reads TGTGCCAGCAGTTTACGGTCGGGGAGAAACACTGAAGCTTTCTTT.